The clone carrying this TCR beta chain was detected once. This specimen belongs to a study of blood T cell repertoires in COVID-19. Whole-study context: Collection of acute and convalescent COVID-19 samples took place in the United States, Italy and Spain.

J lost 1 base, V lost 4 bases, and 3 bases had no gene match. The CDR3 totals 13 residues. Germline V gene sequence: CDR1 GTSNPN, CDR2 SVGIG (reference sequence). As processed by the authors: Reference gene primer amplification gave estimated nucleated cell counts. Assay used: immunoSEQ multiplex PCR; TCRdb lists only in-frame clones, some missing. The V and J calls and the clone size are those of that table, but D and trimming were determined from the DNA. The sample shows 25,000 to 30,000 clones, 70% to 90% of them seen only once. The source is a woman over 75 with COVID-19, enrolled during active disease. Sequences were obtained from peripheral blood. The rearrangement links TRBV30 to TRBJ1-1, with TRBD1 matching 7 bases. CDR3 sequence (DNA): TGTGCCTGGACCACAGGGGCGAACACTGAAGCTTTCTTT. Translated, it gives CAWTTGANTEAFF.